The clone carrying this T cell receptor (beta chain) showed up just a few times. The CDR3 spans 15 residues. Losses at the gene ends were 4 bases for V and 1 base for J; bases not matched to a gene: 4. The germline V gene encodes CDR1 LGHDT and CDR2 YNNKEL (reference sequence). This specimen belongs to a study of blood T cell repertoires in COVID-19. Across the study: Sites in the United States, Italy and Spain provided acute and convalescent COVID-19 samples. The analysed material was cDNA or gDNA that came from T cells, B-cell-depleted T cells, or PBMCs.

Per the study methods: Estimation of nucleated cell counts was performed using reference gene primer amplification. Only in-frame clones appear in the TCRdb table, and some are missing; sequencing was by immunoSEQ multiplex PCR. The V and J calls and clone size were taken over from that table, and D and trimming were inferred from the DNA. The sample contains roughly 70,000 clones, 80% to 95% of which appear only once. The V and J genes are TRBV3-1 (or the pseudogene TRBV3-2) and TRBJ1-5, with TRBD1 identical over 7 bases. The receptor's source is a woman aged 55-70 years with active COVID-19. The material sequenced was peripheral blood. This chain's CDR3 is CASSPKQGSNQPQHF. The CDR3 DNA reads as TGTGCCAGCAGCCCAAAACAGGGGAGCAATCAGCCCCAGCATTTT.